This TCR beta chain was profiled in a study of cytomegalovirus exposure and HLA in healthy donors. About the research overall: Earlier work reported approximately 110 million unique TCR beta sequences from 150 million to 200 million T cells. The Caucasian-associated ancestry cluster held around four fifths of a few hundred genotyped donors.

General study points: Most TCR beta V segments were productive about 87% or about 30% of the time in an earlier analysis.

In the PCR, 60 Vbeta and 13 Jbeta primers were used. Method: immunoSEQ multiplex PCR; TCRdb's copy keeps in-frame clones and lacks some. The table lists roughly 190,000 clones, over 70% of them singletons. This clone was picked up many times. Antigen unknown. This receptor was taken from a woman aged 25 to 39 in good health and CMV-seropositive. The sample was PBMCs.

Here the CDR3 reads CASGPTGSSTDTQYF. CDR3 DNA sequence: TGTGCTAGTGGCCCGACAGGTTCTAGCACAGATACGCAGTATTTT. The chain carries TRBV12-5 and TRBJ2-3; a possible D gene is TRBD1 (6 bases). Germline values: CDR1 LGHNT, CDR2 FRNRAP. The CDR3 is 15 residues long. Trimming took off 6 bases at V and 0 bases at J, with 13 bases between the two ends. The full variable domain, completed using reference TRBV12-5 and TRBJ2-3, is DARVTQTPRHKVTEMGQEVTMRCQPILGHNTVFWYRQTMMQGLELLAYFRNRAPLDDSGMPKDRFSAEMPDATLATLKIQPSEPRDSAVYFCASGPTGSSTDTQYFGPGTRLTVL.